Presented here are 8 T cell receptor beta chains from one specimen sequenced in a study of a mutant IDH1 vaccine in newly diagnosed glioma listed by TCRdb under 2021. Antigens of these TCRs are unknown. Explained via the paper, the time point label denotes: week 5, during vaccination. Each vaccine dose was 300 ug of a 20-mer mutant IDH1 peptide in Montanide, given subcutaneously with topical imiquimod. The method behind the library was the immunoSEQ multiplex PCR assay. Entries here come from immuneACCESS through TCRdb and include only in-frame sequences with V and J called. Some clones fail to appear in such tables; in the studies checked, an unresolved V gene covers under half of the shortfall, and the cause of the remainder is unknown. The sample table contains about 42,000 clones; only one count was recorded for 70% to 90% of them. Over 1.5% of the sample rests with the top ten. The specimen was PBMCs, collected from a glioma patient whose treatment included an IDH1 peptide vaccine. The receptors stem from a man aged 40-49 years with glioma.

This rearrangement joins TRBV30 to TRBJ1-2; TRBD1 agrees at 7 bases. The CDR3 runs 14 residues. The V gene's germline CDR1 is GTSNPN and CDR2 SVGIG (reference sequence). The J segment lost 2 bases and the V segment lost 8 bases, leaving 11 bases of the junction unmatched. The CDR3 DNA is TGTGCCGGATCACCACAGGGGTCCAACTATGGCTACACCTTC. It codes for CAGSPQGSNYGYTF.

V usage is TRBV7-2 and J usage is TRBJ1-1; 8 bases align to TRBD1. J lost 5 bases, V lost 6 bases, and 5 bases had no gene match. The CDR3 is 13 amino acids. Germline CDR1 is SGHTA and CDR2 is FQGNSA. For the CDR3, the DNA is TGTGCCAGCAGGACCCAGGGGGCGACTGAAGCTTTCTTT. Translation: CASRTQGATEAFF.

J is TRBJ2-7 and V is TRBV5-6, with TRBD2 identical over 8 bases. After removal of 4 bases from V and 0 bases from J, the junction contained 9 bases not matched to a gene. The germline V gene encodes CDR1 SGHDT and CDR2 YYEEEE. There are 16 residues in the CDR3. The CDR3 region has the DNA TGTGCCAGCAGCCCGGACCCGACTAGCGCCTCCTACGAGCAGTACTTC. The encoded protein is CASSPDPTSASYEQYF.

The CDR3 bases are TGTGCCAGCAGCCCCCTCGGGTCCGGGACAGGGGGGCAAAAACTGTTTTTT. This sequence encodes CASSPLGSGTGGQKLFF. The chain joins TRBV7-9 to TRBJ1-4, with TRBD1 matching 11 bases. CDR1 SEHNR and CDR2 FQNEAQ come from the germline V gene (reference sequence). With V trimmed by 5 bases and J by 9 bases, 14 bases remained unmatched. The CDR3 is made up of 17 amino acids.

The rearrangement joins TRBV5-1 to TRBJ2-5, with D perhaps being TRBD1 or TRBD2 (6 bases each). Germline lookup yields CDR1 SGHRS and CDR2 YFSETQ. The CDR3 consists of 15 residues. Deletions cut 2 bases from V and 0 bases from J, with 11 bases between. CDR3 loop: CASSFGGTHQETQYF. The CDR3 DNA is TGCGCCAGCAGCTTTGGGGGGACACACCAAGAGACCCAGTACTTC. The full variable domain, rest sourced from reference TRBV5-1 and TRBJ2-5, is KAGVTQTPRYLIKTRGQQVTLSCSPISGHRSVSWYQQTPGQGLQFLFEYFSETQRNKGNFPGRFSGRQFSNSRSEMNVSTLELGDSALYLCASSFGGTHQETQYFGPGTRLLVL.

CDR3 loop: CASSPISGAKNIQYF. The CDR3 coding sequence is TGTGCCAGCAGCCCTATTAGCGGAGCCAAAAACATTCAGTACTTC. The V call is TRBV5-4, the J call TRBJ2-4, with D perhaps matching TRBD2 (6 bases). This CDR3 is built from 15 residues. Germline CDR1 and CDR2: SGHNT and YYREEE (reference sequence). Trimming took 4 bases from V and 0 from J, leaving 11 bases between them.

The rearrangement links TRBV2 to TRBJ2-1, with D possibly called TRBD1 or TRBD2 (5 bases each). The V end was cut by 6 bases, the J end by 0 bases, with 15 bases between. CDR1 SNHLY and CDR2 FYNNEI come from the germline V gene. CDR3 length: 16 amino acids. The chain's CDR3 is CASRVSRDPSYNEQFF. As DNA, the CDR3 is TGTGCCAGCAGAGTAAGCCGGGACCCCTCCTACAATGAGCAGTTCTTC.

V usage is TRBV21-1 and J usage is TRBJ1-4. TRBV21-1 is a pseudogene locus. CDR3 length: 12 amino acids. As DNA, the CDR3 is TGTGCCCGGGGTCCATCCAATGAAAAACTGTTTTTT. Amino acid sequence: CARGPSNEKLFF.